The source of this T cell receptor beta chain is a study of T-cell memory formation after mild COVID-19. Study-wide points: Most CD4+ clones that shrank were in CM and EM, while CD8+ ones turned up in EMRA.

One entry per CDR3 protein results from TCRdb running MiXCR on the 5' RACE reads. The sample records hundreds of thousands of distinct CDR3 sequences, approximately 8.4% being singletons. In this sample, this clonotype turned up once. Antigen unknown. From germline, CDR1 is SGHVS and CDR2 FNYEAQ. Deletions cut 0 bases from V and 7 bases from J, with 2 bases between. This CDR3 region has 11 residues. The source of this sequence is a man younger than 35 who had mild COVID-19 (a few samples of this study predate the infection). Cell type and time point are not known. The rearrangement joins TRBV7-6 to TRBJ2-3; no reliable D call. Sequencing was performed on PBMCs or a T cell subset sorted from them (not recorded which). CDR3 residues: CASSLAYTQYF. The CDR3 DNA reads TGTGCCAGCAGCTTAGCATATACGCAGTATTTT.